The 4 T cell receptor beta chains presented below share a single source sample, sequenced in a study of CD8+CD57+ T cells in acquired aplastic anemia (dated by TCRdb to the late 2010s). Expansion of CD8+CD57+ cells had been shown by flow cytometry in the patients chosen for sequencing. The listed sequencing device is Illumina HiSeq 2000. Profiling of TCR beta VDJ combinations and CDR3 sequences used genomic DNA as the template. Clones were called with MiXCR by TCRdb after fastp trimmed the public reads at Q25, and only in-frame beta chains were retained. Entries are consolidated by CDR3 protein sequence, retaining the most common genes and DNA. The sample table lists 150,000 to 200,000 distinct CDR3 sequences, less than 50% of them with a count of one. The ten largest make up over 25% of the sample. The specimen was sorted CD4+, CD8+, or CD8+CD57+ T cells (not recorded which) from PBMCs. Every receptor here comes from a human donor with aplastic anemia.

J is TRBJ1-2 and V is TRBV29-1, with 10 nucleotides matching TRBD1. Losses at the gene ends were 2 bases for V and 4 bases for J; bases not matched to a gene: 4. CDR1 SQVTM and CDR2 ANQGSEA come from the germline V gene. CDR3 length: 14 residues. The CDR3 reads CSVERDRGGYGYTF. In nucleotides, the CDR3 is TGCAGCGTTGAAAGGGACAGGGGCGGCTATGGCTACACCTTC.

The chain is built from TRBV7-3 and TRBJ1-5, with D possibly matching TRBD1 (6 bases). The V gene lost 5 bases and the J gene lost 10 bases, with 15 bases spanning the gap. Germline CDR1 reads SGHTA; CDR2 reads FQGTGA. This CDR3 has 13 residues. Here the CDR3 DNA reads TGTGCCAGCAGCCCGGATCAGGGGCAACCCCAGCATTTT. Protein sequence: CASSPDQGQPQHF.

For this clonotype: A much larger clone lies one base from this, so it may be a read error. This chain connects TRBV4-1 to TRBJ2-1; D is ambiguous. V was clipped by 8 bases and J by 9 bases, with 11 bases between them. The germline gives CDR1 MGHRA, CDR2 YSYEKL. CDR3 length equals 11 residues. In DNA form, the CDR3 reads TGCGCCAGCCTCCGTCGCGGTGAGCAGTTCTTC. The encoded protein is CASLRRGEQFF.

On this clonotype itself: Being one base from a much bigger clone, this may be a read error. V gene TRBV9 combines with J gene TRBJ2-1; D is perhaps TRBD1 (5 bases). Trimming pared 3 bases from V and 2 bases from J, leaving 12 bases between. The CDR3 length is 15 residues. The germline CDR1 and CDR2 sequences are SGDLS and YYNGEE. The CDR3 coding sequence is TGTGCCAGCAGCGCAGCAGGGTCGGCCTACAATGAGCAGTTCTTC. Translated, it gives CASSAAGSAYNEQFF. The full variable domain, completed using reference TRBV9 and TRBJ2-1, is DSGVTQTPKHLITATGQRVTLRCSPRSGDLSVYWYQQSLDQGLQFLIQYYNGEERAKGNILERFSAQQFPDLHSELNLSSLELGDSALYFCASSAAGSAYNEQFFGPGTRLTVL.